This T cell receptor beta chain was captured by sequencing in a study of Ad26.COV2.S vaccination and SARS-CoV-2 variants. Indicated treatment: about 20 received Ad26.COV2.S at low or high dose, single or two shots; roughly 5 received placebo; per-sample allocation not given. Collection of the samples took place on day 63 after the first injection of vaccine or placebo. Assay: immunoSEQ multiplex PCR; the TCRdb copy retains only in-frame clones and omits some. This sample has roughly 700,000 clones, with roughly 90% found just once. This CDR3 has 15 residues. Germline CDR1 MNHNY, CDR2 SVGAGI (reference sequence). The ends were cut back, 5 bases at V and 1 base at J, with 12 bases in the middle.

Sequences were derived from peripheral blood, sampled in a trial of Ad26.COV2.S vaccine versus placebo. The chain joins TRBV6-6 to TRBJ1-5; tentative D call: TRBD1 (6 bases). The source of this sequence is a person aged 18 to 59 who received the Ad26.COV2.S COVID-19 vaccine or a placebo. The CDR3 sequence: CASSKDRSSNQPQHF. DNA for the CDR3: TGTGCCAGCAGTAAAGACAGGAGCAGCAATCAGCCCCAGCATTTT.